What follows describes a single TCR beta chain. The V gene end was trimmed by 6 bases and the J gene end by 4 bases; junction bases not matched to a gene: 9. Germline lookup yields CDR1 MDHEN and CDR2 SYDVKM. This CDR3 comprises 16 residues. The source of the sample is a study of T cell changes during pregnancy in multiple sclerosis. Sequenced by immunoSEQ multiplex PCR; TCRdb stores in-frame clones only, minus some. The sample yields 40,000 to 45,000 clones, 80% to 90% seen once. Sequenced material: CD4+ T cells from peripheral blood mononuclear cells, taken in the first trimester of pregnancy. The receptor's source is a female donor with multiple sclerosis, enrolled in a pregnancy study. The V and J genes are TRBV28 and TRBJ2-7, with 13 bases fitting TRBD2. DNA for the CDR3: TGTGCCAGCAGCAGGACTAGCGGGAGAAGGGGGTACGAGCAGTACTTC. It yields the protein CASSRTSGRRGYEQYF.